This passage covers 5 T cell receptor beta chains from one sample sequenced in a study of cytomegalovirus exposure and HLA in healthy donors. Assay: immunoSEQ multiplex PCR; the TCRdb copy retains only in-frame clones and omits some. This sample has about 160,000 clones, with 75% to 95% found just once. Sequences were obtained from PBMCs. The receptors shown here come from a woman under 30 in good health and CMV-seropositive.

The chain is built from TRBV2 and TRBJ2-5; a possible D gene is TRBD2 (7 bases). Germline V gene lookup returns CDR1 SNHLY and CDR2 FYNNEI. The CDR3 totals 15 residues. The ends were cut back, 7 bases at V and 5 bases at J, with 20 bases in the middle. In nucleotides, the CDR3 is TGTGCCAGCACCGAGGGTGGGGGGGCAACGGAGACCCAGTACTTC. Translating it yields CASTEGGGATETQYF.

J is TRBJ2-1 and V is TRBV7-3; 10 nucleotides match TRBD2. The germline CDR1 and CDR2 sequences are SGHTA and FQGTGA. V was pared by 1 base and J by 6 bases, with 3 bases of the junction left unmatched. The CDR3 length is 15 residues. The DNA of the CDR3 is TGTGCCAGCAGCTTAAGGACTAGCGGAGTCAATGAGCAGTTCTTC. The encoded protein is CASSLRTSGVNEQFF.

This clone was observed once. This chain connects TRBV13 to TRBJ2-3; the match to TRBD2 covers 9 bases. The V gene's germline CDR1 is PRHDT and CDR2 FYEKMQ (reference sequence). The J segment lost 2 bases and the V segment lost 1 base, leaving 7 bases of the junction unmatched. This CDR3 contains 17 residues. CDR3 bases: TGTGCCAGCAGCTTAGACGTGACTAGCGGAATCACAGATACGCAGTATTTT. Translating gives CASSLDVTSGITDTQYF.

The chain joins TRBV10-3 to TRBJ2-7; TRBD2 might be the D (5 bases). The CDR3 has 14 residues. The germline V gene has CDR1 ENHRY and CDR2 SYGVKD. V lost 8 bases and J 3 bases, leaving 17 bases between the germline ends. The CDR3, as DNA: TGTGCCATCGGCTTTGCCGGGGTAGGCTACGAGCAGTACTTC. It yields the protein CAIGFAGVGYEQYF.

The chain employs TRBV28 and TRBJ2-4; 10 bases fit TRBD2. The junction had 6 bases not matched to a gene; V was cut back by 4 bases and J by 3 bases. This CDR3 region has 16 residues. Per germline, CDR1 MDHEN and CDR2 SYDVKM. CDR3 in amino acids: CASSSPTSGFKNIQYF. The CDR3 DNA reads as TGTGCCAGCAGTTCCCCGACTAGCGGGTTCAAAAACATTCAGTACTTC.